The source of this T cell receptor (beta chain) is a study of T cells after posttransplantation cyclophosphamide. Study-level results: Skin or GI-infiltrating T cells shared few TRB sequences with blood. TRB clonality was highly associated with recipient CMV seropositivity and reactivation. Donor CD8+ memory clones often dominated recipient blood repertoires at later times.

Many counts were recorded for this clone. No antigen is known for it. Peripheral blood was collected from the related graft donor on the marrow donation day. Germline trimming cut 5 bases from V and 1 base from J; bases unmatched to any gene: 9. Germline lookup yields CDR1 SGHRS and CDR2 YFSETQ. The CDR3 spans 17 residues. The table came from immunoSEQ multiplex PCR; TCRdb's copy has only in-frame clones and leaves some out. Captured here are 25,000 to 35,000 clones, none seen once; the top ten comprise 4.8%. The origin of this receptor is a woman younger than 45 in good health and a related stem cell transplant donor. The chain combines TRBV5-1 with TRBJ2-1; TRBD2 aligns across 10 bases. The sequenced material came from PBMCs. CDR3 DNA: TGCGCCAGCAGAGCGAGCGGGGGGGCCGGGTCCTACAATGAGCAGTTCTTC. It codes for CASRASGGAGSYNEQFF.